The rows below give T cell receptor beta chains drawn from one sample of a study of cytomegalovirus exposure and HLA in healthy donors. Generated by immunoSEQ multiplex PCR, the TCRdb table keeps only in-frame clones and is missing some. Here the sample spans about 180,000 clones, roughly 87% being singletons. Material: PBMCs. The receptors derive from a middle-aged man in good health and CMV-seronegative. CDR3s include the opening cysteine and the closing phenylalanine or tryptophan. D genes are given only for firm matches. A clone size is listed for some rows: how often the clone was seen (once, few, many), or a class if it is expanded.

j_gene	abundance	d_gene	v_gene	CDR3aa	CDR3nt
TRBJ1-2	NA	NA	TRBV2	CAGEGGANYGYTF	TGTGCCGGGGAGGGAGGGGCAAACTATGGCTACACCTTC
TRBJ2-1	NA	TRBD2	TRBV7-3	CASSLLAGGSSSYNEQFF	TGTGCCAGCAGCCTATTAGCGGGAGGCTCGAGCTCCTACAATGAGCAGTTCTTC
TRBJ2-2	NA	NA	TRBV14	CASSQGLYRADTGELFF	TGTGCCAGCAGCCAAGGGTTATACAGGGCCGACACCGGGGAGCTGTTTTTT
TRBJ1-2	NA	NA	TRBV2	CATSGDGYTF	TGTGCCACCTCGGGAGATGGCTACACCTTC
TRBJ1-2	NA	TRBD1	TRBV29-1	CSVEGTGGATDGYTF	TGCAGCGTTGAGGGGACAGGGGGCGCAACAGATGGCTACACCTTC
TRBJ2-5	NA	NA	TRBV25-1	CASSTGTLQGETQYF	TGTGCCAGCAGTACCGGGACTCTCCAGGGAGAGACCCAGTACTTC
TRBJ1-6	NA	NA	TRBV9	CASSAKTSSYNSPLHF	TGTGCCAGCAGCGCTAAAACGAGCTCCTATAATTCACCCCTCCACTTT
TRBJ2-2	NA	NA	TRBV28	CASSFGGRRTGELFF	TGTGCCAGCAGTTTCGGAGGGCGGCGGACCGGGGAGCTGTTTTTT
TRBJ2-3	NA	TRBD1	TRBV7-2	CASSLMGTASSTDTQYF	TGTGCCAGCAGCTTAATGGGGACAGCCTCTAGCACAGATACGCAGTATTTT
TRBJ2-1	NA	TRBD2	TRBV9	CASSAGLAENYNEQFF	TGTGCCAGCAGCGCCGGACTAGCGGAAAACTACAATGAGCAGTTCTTC
TRBJ2-1	NA	NA	TRBV7-2	CASSLVGLPGGEQFF	TGTGCCAGCAGCTTAGTGGGACTCCCTGGGGGTGAGCAGTTCTTC
TRBJ2-1	few	TRBD2	TRBV12-5	CASGLDGLAGNEQFF	TGTGCTAGTGGTTTGGATGGACTAGCGGGAAATGAGCAGTTCTTC
TRBJ2-5	NA	TRBD2	TRBV5-1	CASSRTPGLAGKETQYF	TGCGCCAGCAGCCGAACACCGGGACTAGCGGGTAAAGAGACCCAGTACTTC
TRBJ2-7	NA	NA	TRBV7-3	CASSLTFSLSSSEQYF	TGTGCCAGCAGCTTAACGTTTAGCCTGTCCAGCTCCGAGCAGTACTTC
TRBJ2-7	NA	NA	TRBV5-4	CASSSFDVGAFGDEQYF	TGTGCCAGCAGCTCCTTTGATGTTGGCGCCTTCGGGGACGAGCAGTACTTC
TRBJ1-4	NA	NA	TRBV6-6	CASSQGFLPNEKLFF	TGTGCCAGCAGCCAGGGGTTCTTACCTAATGAAAAACTGTTTTTT
TRBJ2-7	NA	NA	TRBV16	CASSQYLGQGSEQYF	TGTGCCAGCAGCCAGTATCTCGGCCAGGGAAGCGAGCAGTACTTC
TRBJ2-7	NA	TRBD1	TRBV7-2	CASSYSGTGNHEQYF	TGTGCCAGCAGCTACTCCGGGACAGGGAACCACGAGCAGTACTTC
TRBJ1-2	few	NA	TRBV5-1	CASSFGVQGQSWSGYTF	TGCGCCAGCAGCTTCGGGGTCCAAGGACAGAGTTGGAGTGGCTACACCTTC
TRBJ2-1	NA	TRBD2	TRBV9	CASSAGGAYNEQFF	TGTGCCAGCAGCGCCGGGGGGGCCTACAATGAGCAGTTCTTC
TRBJ1-4	NA	NA	TRBV5-4	CASSLSWPDNEKLFF	TGTGCCAGCAGCTTGTCATGGCCTGACAACGAAAAACTGTTTTTT
TRBJ2-5	NA	TRBD2	TRBV30	CAGGSQETQYF	TGTGCCGGCGGGAGCCAAGAGACCCAGTACTTC
TRBJ1-1	NA	NA	TRBV7-3	CASSLTPVPNTEAFF	TGTGCCAGCAGCTTAACCCCTGTCCCTAACACTGAAGCTTTCTTT
TRBJ2-3	NA	TRBD2	TRBV5-1	CASSLRASGGDTQYF	TGCGCCAGCAGCTTGAGGGCTAGCGGGGGGGATACGCAGTATTTT
TRBJ2-7	once	NA	TRBV5-1	CASSLSGSSYEQYF	TGCGCCAGCAGCCTGTCGGGGAGCTCCTACGAGCAGTACTTC
TRBJ2-7	NA	NA	TRBV5-1	CASSPGTTSTYEQYF	TGCGCCAGCAGCCCCGGGACAACCTCAACCTACGAGCAGTACTTC
TRBJ1-5	NA	NA	TRBV5-6	CASSNGQFRYSNQPQHF	TGTGCCAGCAGCAACGGACAGTTTCGGTATAGCAATCAGCCCCAGCATTTT
TRBJ2-3	NA	TRBD1	TRBV4-3	CASSQGTTGARDTQYF	TGCGCCAGCAGCCAGGGAACGACAGGGGCGAGAGATACGCAGTATTTT
TRBJ1-1	NA	NA	TRBV29-1	CSVVNRVADTEAFF	TGCAGCGTTGTCAACAGGGTTGCGGACACTGAAGCTTTCTTT
TRBJ1-1	NA	TRBD1	TRBV27	CASSGQGFKAFF	TGTGCCAGCAGCGGACAGGGTTTCAAAGCTTTCTTT
TRBJ2-5	NA	TRBD1	TRBV11-3	CASSFWTGEETQYF	TGTGCCAGCAGCTTCTGGACAGGGGAAGAGACCCAGTACTTC
TRBJ1-2	NA	NA	TRBV7-8	CATHRDLSYGYTF	TGTGCCACCCACAGGGATTTAAGCTATGGCTACACCTTC
TRBJ2-1	NA	NA	TRBV15	CAVRGIYNEQFF	TGTGCCGTGAGGGGGATTTACAATGAGCAGTTCTTC
TRBJ1-2	few	TRBD1	TRBV7-3	CASSLTAAGGYGYTF	TGTGCCAGCAGCTTAACGGCGGCAGGGGGCTATGGCTACACCTTC
TRBJ2-1	NA	NA	TRBV30	CAWSGGSDEQFF	TGTGCCTGGAGTGGAGGGTCGGATGAGCAGTTCTTC
TRBJ1-3	NA	NA	TRBV19	CASSARYSGNTIYF	TGTGCCAGTAGTGCGAGATACTCTGGAAACACCATATATTTT
TRBJ2-7	once	TRBD2	TRBV4-2	CASSQEASGAYEQYF	TGTGCCAGCAGCCAAGAGGCTAGCGGTGCCTACGAGCAGTACTTC
TRBJ2-7	few	NA	TRBV18	CASSPPAASYEQYF	TGTGCCAGCTCACCACCGGCGGCCTCCTACGAGCAGTACTTC
TRBJ2-7	NA	TRBD1	TRBV6-5	CASSYDRHRGEQYF	TGTGCCAGCAGTTACGATAGGCACAGGGGCGAGCAGTACTTC
TRBJ2-7	NA	TRBD2	TRBV30	CAWGRGGGLAGYEQYF	TGTGCCTGGGGGCGCGGGGGGGGGCTCGCGGGCTACGAGCAGTACTTC
TRBJ1-2	NA	NA	TRBV4-3	CASSQEPGALYGYTF	TGCGCCAGCAGCCAAGAGCCAGGGGCCCTCTATGGCTACACCTTC
TRBJ2-2	NA	TRBD1	TRBV18	CASSPPIRTGQTGELFF	TGTGCCAGCTCACCACCGATAAGGACAGGGCAGACCGGGGAGCTGTTTTTT
TRBJ1-5	NA	NA	TRBV4-1	CASSQWGQGLNQPQHF	TGCGCCAGCAGCCAATGGGGGCAGGGGTTGAATCAGCCCCAGCATTTT
TRBJ1-1	NA	TRBD1	TRBV30	CAWSVKQGAGNTEAFF	TGTGCCTGGAGTGTAAAACAGGGGGCGGGGAACACTGAAGCTTTCTTT
TRBJ2-3	NA	TRBD2	TRBV13	CASSLALAGGRDTQYF	TGTGCCAGCAGCTTAGCCTTAGCGGGGGGGCGAGATACGCAGTATTTT
TRBJ2-7	NA	NA	TRBV10-3	CAISETGEQYF	TGTGCCATCAGTGAGACGGGAGAGCAGTACTTC
TRBJ2-7	few	NA	TRBV6-5	CASKKGSGFYEQYF	TGTGCCAGCAAAAAGGGTTCGGGATTCTACGAGCAGTACTTC
TRBJ1-1	NA	NA	TRBV6-6	CASSYSERDTEAFF	TGTGCCAGCAGTTACTCGGAGAGAGACACTGAAGCTTTCTTT
TRBJ2-1	NA	NA	TRBV2	CARLTVHNEQFF	TGTGCCAGATTGACTGTACACAATGAGCAGTTCTTC
TRBJ1-2	NA	TRBD1	TRBV2	CASSERWDSYGYTF	TGTGCCAGCAGTGAAAGGTGGGACAGCTATGGCTACACCTTC
TRBJ2-1	NA	TRBD2	TRBV11-2	CASSLTGLAYKYNEQFF	TGTGCCAGCAGCTTGACCGGACTAGCGTATAAGTACAATGAGCAGTTCTTC
TRBJ2-2	NA	NA	TRBV11-2	CASSLRGGRAGELFF	TGTGCCAGCAGCTTAAGGGGGGGCCGCGCCGGGGAGCTGTTTTTT
TRBJ1-6	NA	NA	TRBV7-2	CASSPQAAGDNPPLHF	TGTGCCAGCAGTCCCCAGGCAGCGGGGGACAACCCACCCCTCCACTTT
TRBJ2-6	NA	TRBD1	TRBV15	CATSRGTGTGANVLTF	TGTGCCACCAGCAGAGGGACAGGGACTGGGGCCAACGTCCTGACTTTC
TRBJ2-7	few	TRBD2	TRBV9	CASSLGGTIDYEQYF	TGTGCCAGCAGCCTAGGTGGGACTATTGACTACGAGCAGTACTTC